This T cell receptor (beta chain) stems from a study of T cells in Graves' hyperthyroidism and ophthalmopathy. General study findings and limits: Also found in blood were most expanded thyroid clonotypes above 0.001.

Researchers amplified the TCR beta CDR3 regions from RNA transcripts. The HTBI primer set drove a first-round RT-PCR of the TCR CDR3. TCRdb reprocessed the multiplex PCR reads via MiXCR and lists one record per CDR3 protein. The table lists around 620,000 distinct CDR3 sequences, under 20% of them singletons. The CDR3 runs 14 residues. Trimming shortened V by 4 bases and J by 0 bases, and 11 bases separated the two germline ends. Germline CDR1 reads SQVTM; CDR2 reads ANQGSEA. Clinical symptoms, serum thyroxine and TRAb, thyroid ultrasound and orbital computed tomography were used for the diagnoses. On this clonotype: Its matching antigen is unknown.

Sequenced input: blood. This receptor was obtained from a woman aged 25 to 39 with Graves' hyperthyroidism. This sequence joins TRBV29-1 and TRBJ2-3; no clear D gene. The chain's CDR3 is CSVARQSSTDTQYF. As DNA, the CDR3 is TGCAGCGTTGCTAGGCAATCTAGCACAGATACGCAGTATTTT.